This TCR beta chain was identified during a study of T cell responses to AZD1222 COVID-19 vaccine. The ends were cut back, 0 bases at V and 3 bases at J, with 10 bases in the middle. Germline CDR1 SGHRS, CDR2 YFSETQ. This CDR3 is 15 amino acids long. Study results and caveats: Donors skewed white British and female; clonal diversity was possibly underestimated.

Concerning this clone itself: The antigen is undetermined.

The method was immunoSEQ multiplex PCR; TCRdb's version includes in-frame clones alone and lacks a portion of them. The sample shows about 94,000 clones, 85% of them seen only once. J is TRBJ1-3 and V is TRBV5-1; unclear D gene. The material sequenced was peripheral blood, taken 28 days after the second AZD1222 dose. The clonotype was recovered from an adult who received the AZD1222 COVID-19 vaccine. CDR3 in DNA: TGCGCCAGCAGCTTGGCAGGTGCTGATGGAAACACCATATATTTT. Its translation is CASSLAGADGNTIYF.